This TCR beta chain was observed in a study of a mutant IDH1 vaccine in newly diagnosed glioma. Study as a whole: First vaccine doses came 4-6 weeks after radiotherapy alone, or with temozolomide cycles. Most had both radiotherapy and temozolomide beforehand; others had only one.

TCRdb keeps only in-frame clones here, not all; method: immunoSEQ multiplex PCR. The sample carries about 40,000 clones, roughly 89% recorded once. Remarks on this clone: Its specificity is not known.

The study, taken as a whole, reports: Changes in the top peripheral T cell clonotypes seemingly had no bearing on pseudoprogression.

Noted time point: week 11, during vaccination. Doses comprised 300 ug of mutant IDH1 20-mer peptide each, plus topical imiquimod. Each donor presented with a new WHO grade 3 or 4 astrocytoma that tested IDH1-mutant and showed ATRX loss. From germline, CDR1 is MNHNS and CDR2 SASEGT. The CDR3 extends over 14 amino acids. The V end lost 5 bases, the J end lost 3 bases, and 13 bases lay between the germline ends. The receptor comes from a man between 35 and 55 years old with glioma. The V gene is TRBV6-1, the J gene TRBJ2-5, with D tentatively TRBD1 or TRBD2 (5 bases each). Source: PBMCs, taken from a glioma patient whose treatment included an IDH1 peptide vaccine. CDR3 loop: CASSPGTLKETQYF. In DNA form, the CDR3 reads TGTGCCAGCAGTCCCGGGACCCTGAAAGAGACCCAGTACTTC.